The following is a T cell receptor (beta chain) sequence with its context. Sequenced by immunoSEQ multiplex PCR; TCRdb stores in-frame clones only, minus some. This table holds about 2.1 million clones, 90% to 95% found once. CD45RO-negative cells were positively selected for CCR7, leaving out terminally differentiated effector memory CD45RA+ cells. The data derive from a study of shared clonotypes between healthy human individuals. The clonotype originates from a man aged 18 to 35 in good health. Some clones in this sample may be carry-over from other donors' samples. Sequenced input: naive CD8+ T cells from PBMCs.

Here the CDR3 DNA reads TGCGCCAGCAGCTACGACAGTCAGGCCGGGGAGCTGTTTTTT. It encodes CASSYDSQAGELFF. The J gene is TRBJ2-2, the V gene TRBV5-1; possibly TRBD1 for D (5 bases). The CDR3 covers 14 residues. Germline lookup yields CDR1 SGHRS and CDR2 YFSETQ. Trimming took off 3 bases at V and 6 bases at J, with 12 bases between the two ends. Supplemented by reference TRBV5-1 and TRBJ2-2, the full variable domain reads KAGVTQTPRYLIKTRGQQVTLSCSPISGHRSVSWYQQTPGQGLQFLFEYFSETQRNKGNFPGRFSGRQFSNSRSEMNVSTLELGDSALYLCASSYDSQAGELFFGEGSRLTVL.